This T cell receptor beta chain was retrieved from a study of beta chain features in type 1 diabetes. Each of the CD4+ naive, central memory, regulatory and stem cell-like memory populations was sorted via CD45RO/CCR7/CD25/CD127/CD95/CD27. This clone was detected a few times. The antigen is not known. Germline V gene data show CDR1 as SGHTA and CDR2 as FQGNSA. The CDR3 runs to 15 residues. V was pared by 2 bases and J by 7 bases, with 14 bases between. Expressed TCRB transcripts got sequenced, as all isolated RNA was reverse transcribed. The repertoire was sequenced with immunoSEQ multiplex PCR; TCRdb's copy has only in-frame clones and lacks some. The table has 600,000 or so clones, around an eighth seen once. The study's findings and limits: PCR might favor shorter templates, equally in patients and controls. Sequencing of cDNA might inflate the share of cells that strongly express TCR. Among patients, naive, central memory and Treg TCRB repertoires appeared more similar than among healthy donors. For Type 1 diabetes patients, all four CD4+ subsets carried TCRB CDR3s that were moderately but significantly shorter.

Specimen: naive CD4+ T cells from blood. The source of this sequence is a man between 18 and 29 years old with type 1 diabetes. This chain links TRBV7-2 with TRBJ1-4; D not certain. CDR3 region: CASSLLGVSTEKLFF. Here the CDR3 DNA reads TGTGCCAGCAGCTTACTTGGGGTGTCGACTGAAAAACTGTTTTTT.